This T cell receptor beta chain was profiled in a study of identical twins. This clonotype showed up just a few times. What it recognizes is unknown. TCRdb re-analysed the 5' RACE reads in MiXCR, keeping a single row per CDR3 protein. The repertoire holds about 340,000 distinct CDR3 sequences, with 9% as singletons. Notes on the study in general: The analysis was cross-sectional rather than longitudinal within donors. Out-of-frame TCR alpha sharing in monozygotic twins exceeded recombination model predictions. Clonotypes of the beta chain that were abundant in cord blood carried fewer insertions (memory repertoires showed none). Zero-insertion results could be subject to partial confounding by invariant MAIT and iNKT cells.

V dropped 9 bases and J dropped 1; count of bases not matched to a gene: 10. The CDR3 runs to 16 residues. CDR1 and CDR2 from the germline V gene are LGHNT and FRNRAP. The sequence was collected from a woman aged 45-65 years in good health. The source material was naive T cells sorted from blood. The genes are TRBV12-5 and TRBJ2-1, with TRBD1 matching 9 bases. CDR3 nucleotide sequence: TGTGCTAGCTCAGGACAGGGGAGTGGGTCCTACAATGAGCAGTTCTTC. This codes for CASSGQGSGSYNEQFF.